This T cell receptor beta chain originates from a study of blood T cell repertoires in COVID-19. The repertoire was sequenced with immunoSEQ multiplex PCR; TCRdb's copy has only in-frame clones and lacks some. Here the sample spans around 290,000 clones, approximately 90% being singletons. Trimming took off 2 bases at V and 5 bases at J, with 13 bases between the two ends. The CDR3 is 14 residues long. Looked up from germline, CDR1 is SGHRS and CDR2 is YFSETQ. This clone was observed a handful of times. Sequences were obtained from PBMCs or T cells enriched from blood (not recorded which). The chain is built from TRBV5-1 and TRBJ1-1; possible D gene TRBD1, 6 bases. The source of this sequence is a woman aged 55-70 years in a cohort exposed to, infected with or recovered from COVID-19 (not recorded which). CDR3 in DNA: TGCGCCAGCAGCTTCGGCACGCAGGGGACTGAAGCTTTCTTT. Encoded protein: CASSFGTQGTEAFF.